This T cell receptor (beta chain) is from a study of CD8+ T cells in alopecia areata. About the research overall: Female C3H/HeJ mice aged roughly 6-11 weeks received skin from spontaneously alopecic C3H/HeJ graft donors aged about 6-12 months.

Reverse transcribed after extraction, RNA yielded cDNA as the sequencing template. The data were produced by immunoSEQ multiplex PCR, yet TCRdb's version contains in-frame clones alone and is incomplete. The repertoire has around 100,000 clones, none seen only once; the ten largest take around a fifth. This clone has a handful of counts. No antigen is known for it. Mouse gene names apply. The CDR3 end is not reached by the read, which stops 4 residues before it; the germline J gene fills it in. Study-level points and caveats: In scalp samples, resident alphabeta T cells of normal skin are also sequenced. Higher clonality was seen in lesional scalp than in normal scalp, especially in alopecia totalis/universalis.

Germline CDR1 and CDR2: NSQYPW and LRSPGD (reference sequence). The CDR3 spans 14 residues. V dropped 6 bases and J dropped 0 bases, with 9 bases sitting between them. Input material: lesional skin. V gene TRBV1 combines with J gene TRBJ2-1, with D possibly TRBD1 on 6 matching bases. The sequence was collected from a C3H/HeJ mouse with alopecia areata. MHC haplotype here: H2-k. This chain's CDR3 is CTCRATGNYAEQFF. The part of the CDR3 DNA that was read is TGCACCTGCAGAGCGACAGGTAACTATGCT.